This TCR beta chain was recorded in a study of T-cell reconstitution after alpha-beta-depleted transplantation in children. Unique molecular identifiers were incorporated into the prepared TCRbeta library. TCRdb independently ran MiXCR on the PCR reads; one entry per CDR3 protein. The sample holds about 300,000 distinct CDR3 sequences, roughly 7.8% seen once. This clonotype was recorded many times. The antigen is undetermined. Findings of the study overall: The origin of alpha-beta T cells about two months after transplant was reportedly several hundred expanded graft clones. Counts and diversity of T cells one year after transplant came mostly from newly produced T cells. Diversity of TCRbeta at day 60 was high in some patients, arising from surviving recipient T cells and thymic progenitors.

The receptor comes from a female patient between 2 and 15 years old who had a stem cell transplant for Fanconi anemia, so the T cells may come from the graft donor. Sequencing was performed on peripheral blood, taken 360 days after TCRalphabeta/CD19-depleted stem cell transplant.

Written as DNA, the CDR3 is TGTGCCAGCAGTTTCTTCTTACGGGAGGACGAGCAGTACTTC. It is translated as CASSFFLREDEQYF. The chain recombines TRBV12-3 or TRBV12-4 with TRBJ2-7; 7 bases align to TRBD2. This CDR3 has 14 residues. Trimming removed 3 bases from V and 5 bases from J; junction bases left unmatched: 7.